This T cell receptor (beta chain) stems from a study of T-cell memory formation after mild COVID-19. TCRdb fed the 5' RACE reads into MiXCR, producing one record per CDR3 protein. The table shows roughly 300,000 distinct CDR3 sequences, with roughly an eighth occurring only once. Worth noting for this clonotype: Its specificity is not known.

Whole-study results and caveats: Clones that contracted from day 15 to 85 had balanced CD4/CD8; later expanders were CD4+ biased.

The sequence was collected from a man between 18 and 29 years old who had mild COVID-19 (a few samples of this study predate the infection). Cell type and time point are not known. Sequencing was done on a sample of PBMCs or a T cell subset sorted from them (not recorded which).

This CDR3 is CASSEFQNTGELFF. The CDR3 DNA reads TGTGCCAGCAGTGAGTTCCAAAACACCGGGGAGCTGTTTTTT. The chain couples TRBV2 to TRBJ2-2; D call uncertain. CDR3 length equals 14 residues. Trimming stripped 3 bases from V and 2 bases from J, with 7 bases between. The germline CDR1 and CDR2 sequences are SNHLY and FYNNEI.